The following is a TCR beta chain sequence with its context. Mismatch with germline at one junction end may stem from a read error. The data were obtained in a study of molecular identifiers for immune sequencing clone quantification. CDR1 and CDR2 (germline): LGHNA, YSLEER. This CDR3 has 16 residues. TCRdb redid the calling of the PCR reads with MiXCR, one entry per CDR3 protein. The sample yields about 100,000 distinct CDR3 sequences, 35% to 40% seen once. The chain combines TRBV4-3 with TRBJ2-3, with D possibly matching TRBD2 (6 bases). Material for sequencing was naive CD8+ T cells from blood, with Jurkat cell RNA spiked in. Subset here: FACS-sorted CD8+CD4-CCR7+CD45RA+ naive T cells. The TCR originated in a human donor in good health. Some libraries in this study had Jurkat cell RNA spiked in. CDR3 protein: CASSQASGSRTATQYF. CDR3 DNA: TGCGCCAGCAGCCAGGCGAGCGGGTCTCGCACAGCTACGCAGTATTTT.